The 10 T cell receptor beta chains listed next were all sequenced from one sample in a study of OX40 agonist ivuxolimab in advanced cancers. The library was obtained by the immunoSEQ multiplex PCR assay. TCRdb carries this immuneACCESS record with in-frame sequences only. Its versions omit some clonotypes, under half of them owing to an unresolved V gene in the studies checked, with the rest unexplained. The sample table holds approximately 70,000 clones, of which around 84% were seen once. Roughly 17% of the sample lies in the top ten. The sequencing used CD4+ or CD8+ T cells sorted from blood, collected in a trial of the OX40 agonist ivuxolimab. The receptors derive from an adult with an advanced solid tumor such as melanoma, head and neck, liver or kidney cancer.

This chain uses TRBV6-4 with TRBJ2-5; D is ambiguous. V lost 0 bases and J 7 bases, leaving 9 bases between the germline ends. The CDR3 covers 13 residues. Germline lookup yields CDR1 MRHNA and CDR2 SNTAGT. The CDR3 loop is CASSDSYLGTQYF. DNA of the CDR3: TGTGCCAGCAGTGACTCCTACTTAGGGACCCAGTACTTC.

This sequence joins TRBV7-9 and TRBJ2-7; 14 nucleotides agree with TRBD2. Germline CDR1 SEHNR, CDR2 FQNEAQ (reference sequence). V dropped 8 bases and J dropped 4; count of bases not matched to a gene: 10. The CDR3 extends over 16 amino acids. The chain's CDR3 is CASRLAGGPEYYEQYF. CDR3 DNA sequence: TGTGCCAGCCGACTAGCGGGAGGGCCCGAATATTACGAGCAGTACTTC.

V is TRBV29-1 and J is TRBJ2-2; 10 bases are a match to TRBD1. Germline-derived CDR1 and CDR2 are SQVTM and ANQGSEA. There are 13 residues in the CDR3. Losses at the gene ends were 6 bases for V and 3 bases for J; bases not matched to a gene: 1. The CDR3 DNA reads as TGCAGCGTCGGGACAGGGGACACCGGGGAGCTGTTTTTT. As protein: CSVGTGDTGELFF.

J is TRBJ2-5 and V is TRBV15; no clear D gene. The J call is uncertain, as TRBJ2-7 better fits the DNA end. Germline V lookup: CDR1 LNHNV, CDR2 YYDKDF (reference sequence). CDR3 size: 14 residues. CDR3 protein: CATSRGTPFREQYF. The DNA of the CDR3 is TGTGCCACCAGCAGAGGGACCCCCTTCCGCGAGCAGTACTTC.

This clone has just a few counts. V and J are TRBV7-2 and TRBJ2-5; 9 bases align to TRBD2. This CDR3 has 18 amino acids. J lost 6 bases, V lost 1 base, and 15 bases had no gene match. Germline assignment: CDR1 SGHTA and CDR2 FQGNSA. CDR3 in amino acids: CASSLDYGLAIPLKTQYF. The CDR3 DNA is TGTGCCAGCAGCTTAGACTATGGACTAGCGATACCTCTGAAGACCCAGTACTTC.

The gene calls are TRBV7-9 and TRBJ1-1; D is unresolved. Per germline, CDR1 SEHNR and CDR2 FQNEAQ (reference sequence). The CDR3 is made up of 14 amino acids. Trimming left V 6 bases short and J 4 bases short, with 15 bases between. CDR3 sequence reads: CASSRNGGLTEAFF. Here the CDR3 DNA reads TGTGCCAGCAGTAGGAACGGCGGGCTCACTGAAGCTTTCTTT.

The V gene is TRBV5-6, the J gene TRBJ2-5, with D hard to call. The V end lost 5 bases, the J end lost 0 bases, and 14 bases lay between the germline ends. Germline loops: CDR1 SGHDT, CDR2 YYEEEE. This CDR3 spans 15 amino acids. The DNA for the CDR3 is TGTGCCAGCAGAACGAATGGGAAGGACCAAGAGACCCAGTACTTC. This sequence encodes CASRTNGKDQETQYF.

The chain combines TRBV28 with TRBJ1-2; D gene ambiguous. Trimming removed 3 bases from V and 1 base from J, with 6 bases in between. Germline lookup yields CDR1 MDHEN and CDR2 SYDVKM. The CDR3 length is 13 residues. CDR3 bases: TGTGCCAGCAGTTTGATGGTTAACTATGGCTACACCTTC. Translation: CASSLMVNYGYTF.

This chain joins TRBV4-1 and TRBJ2-5, with D maybe TRBD1 (5 bases). This CDR3 is 15 amino acids long. CDR1 is MGHRA and CDR2 is YSYEKL in the germline V gene. V lost 1 base, J lost 1 base, and 10 bases lay in between. CDR3 amino acids: CASSQGRTGQETQYF. In DNA, the CDR3 is TGCGCCAGCAGCCAAGGAAGAACAGGCCAAGAGACCCAGTACTTC.

V gene TRBV13 combines with J gene TRBJ2-3; 7 positions agree with TRBD2. The J segment lost 1 base and the V segment lost 1 base, leaving 5 bases of the junction unmatched. The CDR3 is 16 residues long. In germline, CDR1 is PRHDT, CDR2 FYEKMQ (reference sequence). CDR3 protein: CASSLEGGSGTDTQYF. The CDR3 region has the DNA TGTGCCAGCAGCTTAGAGGGCGGGAGTGGCACAGATACGCAGTATTTT.